These T cell receptor beta chains were read from a single sample in a study of CD8+ T cells in alopecia areata. Some clones are missing from TCRdb's copy, which holds only in-frame ones; the method was immunoSEQ multiplex PCR. Altogether 150,000 or so clones are present, more than 85% being singletons, with the ten largest covering approximately 13%. Material: CD8+ T cells sorted from blood, obtained at week 4, from a patient treated with tofacitinib. Source of these receptors: a human donor with alopecia areata. Each CDR3 is given with its conserved first and last residue. The D gene is left open where the match is weak. Clone size appears in some rows only: once, few, many, or a class for an expanded clone.

D gene	V gene	CDR3 length	clone size	J gene	CDR3 DNA	CDR3 protein
TRBD1	TRBV7-9	14	.	TRBJ2-7	TGTGCCAGCAGCCCCACAGGGGTCGTATACGAGCAGTACTTC	CASSPTGVVYEQYF
TRBD1	TRBV7-9	15	.	TRBJ2-1	TGTGCCAGCAGCCCAGCGACAGGGGGCTACAATGAGCAGTTCTTC	CASSPATGGYNEQFF
.	TRBV13	13	.	TRBJ1-2	TGTGCCAGCAGCTCGAACACCGACTATGGCTACACCTTC	CASSSNTDYGYTF
.	TRBV11-2	13	.	TRBJ2-7	TGTGCCAGCAGCTTAGGGACTGTCCACGAGCAGTACTTC	CASSLGTVHEQYF
.	TRBV29-1	13	few	TRBJ1-3	TGCAGCGTCCCGGACACTTTGGGAAACACCATATATTTT	CSVPDTLGNTIYF
.	TRBV9	14	.	TRBJ2-2	TGTGCCAGCAGCGTTGGAGGGAACACCGGGGAGCTGTTTTTT	CASSVGGNTGELFF
.	TRBV7-9	16	.	TRBJ2-3	TGTGCCAGCAGCTTAGGATGGAGGCCAAACACAGATACGCAGTATTTT	CASSLGWRPNTDTQYF
.	TRBV19	12	.	TRBJ2-7	TGTGCCAGTAGTGCAGGGTCCTACGAGCAGTACTTC	CASSAGSYEQYF
.	TRBV19	12	.	TRBJ2-2	TGTGCCAGTACTGGGAACACCGGGGAGCTGTTTTTT	CASTGNTGELFF
TRBD2	TRBV27	14	.	TRBJ2-1	TGTGCCAGCAGTTTTAAGCGGGAGTTTACCGAGCAGTTCTTC	CASSFKREFTEQFF
TRBD2	TRBV6-5	15	.	TRBJ2-3	TGTGCCAGCAGCTTGACTAGCGGGAGTTCAGATACGCAGTATTTT	CASSLTSGSSDTQYF
.	TRBV5-6	14	once	TRBJ1-4	TGTGCCAGCAGCTTTACGGGGGCGTCCGGAAAACTGTTTTTT	CASSFTGASGKLFF
.	TRBV13	16	.	TRBJ2-2	TGTGCCAGCAGCCACAAAATCAGGGGTTCGGGCGGGGAGCTGTTTTTT	CASSHKIRGSGGELFF
TRBD2	TRBV19	14	.	TRBJ2-1	TGTGCCAGTAGTGCGGGAGGGGACTACAATGAGCAGTTCTTC	CASSAGGDYNEQFF
.	TRBV18	14	.	TRBJ1-1	TGTGCCAGCTCACTCTGGGGGGATGGCACTGAAGCTTTCTTT	CASSLWGDGTEAFF
.	TRBV4-2	14	once	TRBJ1-1	TGTGCCAGCAGCCCCGACGGGCTGAACACTGAAGCTTTCTTT	CASSPDGLNTEAFF
TRBD2	TRBV5-1	16	.	TRBJ2-1	TGCGCCAGCAGCTCTTCCGGGACTAGCGGAGACAATGAGCAGTTCTTC	CASSSSGTSGDNEQFF